This T cell receptor beta chain was identified in a study of shared clonotypes between healthy human individuals. In the source study's methods: For the immunoSEQ data, sequences were junction-only without quality scores, so filtering differed. Clones were sequenced by immunoSEQ multiplex PCR, and TCRdb holds only the in-frame ones, with some missing. V, J and clone size derive from that table, while D and trimming were established from the DNA sequence. The sample includes 2 million to 2.5 million clones, around 92% seen only once; the top ten take about 0.41%. Study results and limitations: Unshared clonotypes carried lower generation probabilities than those common to all four donors.

As to this clone: Antigen: not known.

V was trimmed by 4 bases and J by 6 bases, leaving 19 bases between them. The CDR3 spans 15 residues. CDR1 and CDR2 (germline): SGHAT, FQNNGV. The sequencing input was naive CD4+ T cells from PBMCs. Documented subset: CD45RA+ positively selected. The sequence derives from a man aged 18 to 29 in good health. Some clones in this sample may be carry-over from other donors' samples. V usage is TRBV11-2 and J usage is TRBJ2-7; D gene ambiguous. The CDR3 DNA is TGTGCCAGCAGCTCCGGAATGGCGGCTACAACCGAGCAGTACTTC. The encoded protein is CASSSGMAATTEQYF. Drawing the rest from reference TRBV11-2 and TRBJ2-7, the complete variable domain is EAGVAQSPRYKIIEKRQSVAFWCNPISGHATLYWYQQILGQGPKLLIQFQNNGVVDDSQLPKDRFSAERLKGVDSTLKIQPAKLEDSAVYLCASSSGMAATTEQYFGPGTRLTVT.